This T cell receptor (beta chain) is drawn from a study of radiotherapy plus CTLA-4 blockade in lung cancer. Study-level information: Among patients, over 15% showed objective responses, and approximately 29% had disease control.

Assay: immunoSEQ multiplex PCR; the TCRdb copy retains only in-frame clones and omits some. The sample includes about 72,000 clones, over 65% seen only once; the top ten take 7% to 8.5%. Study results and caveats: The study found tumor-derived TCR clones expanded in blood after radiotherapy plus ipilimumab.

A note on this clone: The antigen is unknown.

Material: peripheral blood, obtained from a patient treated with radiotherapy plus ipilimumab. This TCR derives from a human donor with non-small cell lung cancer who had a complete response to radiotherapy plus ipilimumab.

The CDR3 reads CASSPTGTGQETQYF. The CDR3 nucleotides are TGTGCCAGCAGCCCCACCGGGACAGGGCAAGAGACCCAGTACTTC. The chain recombines TRBV7-9 with TRBJ2-5, with TRBD1 matching 9 bases. This CDR3 region has 15 residues. With V trimmed by 5 bases and J by 2 bases, 6 bases remained unmatched. CDR1 SEHNR and CDR2 FQNEAQ come from the germline V gene (reference sequence).